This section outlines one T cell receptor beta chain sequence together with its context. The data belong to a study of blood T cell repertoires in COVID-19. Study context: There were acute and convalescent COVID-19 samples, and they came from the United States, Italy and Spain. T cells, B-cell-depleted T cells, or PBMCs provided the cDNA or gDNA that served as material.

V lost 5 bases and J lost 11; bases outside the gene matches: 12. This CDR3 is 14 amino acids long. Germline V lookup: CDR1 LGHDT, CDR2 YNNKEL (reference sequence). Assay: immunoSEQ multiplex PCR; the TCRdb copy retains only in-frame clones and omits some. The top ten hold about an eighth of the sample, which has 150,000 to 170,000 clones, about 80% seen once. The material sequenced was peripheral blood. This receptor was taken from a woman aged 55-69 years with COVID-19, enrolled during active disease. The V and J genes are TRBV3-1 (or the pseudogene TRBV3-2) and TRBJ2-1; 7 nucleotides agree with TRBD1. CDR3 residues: CASSFRLDRDKQFF. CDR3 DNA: TGTGCCAGCAGCTTCCGTCTAGACAGGGACAAGCAGTTCTTC.